These 19 T cell receptor beta chains originate from one sample sequenced in a study of human T cells and chemical hapten exposure. Documented time point: pre-sensitization, week 0. The sample's treatment: therapeutic diphenylcyclopropenone sensitization with weekly scalp DPC. MiXCR, run by TCRdb on the RACE reads, gives a single entry per CDR3 protein. The table has more than 300,000 distinct CDR3 sequences, around 5% seen once. Specimen: whole blood, collected in connection with sensitization to the hapten diphenylcyclopropenone (DPC). These TCRs come from a woman aged 18-30 years with alopecia areata. Some clones in this sample may be carry-over from other donors' samples.

The chain joins TRBV12-3 or TRBV12-4 to TRBJ1-4, with a tentative D call TRBD1 (5 bases). V was pared by 0 bases and J by 8 bases, with 10 bases between. This CDR3 has 14 amino acids. The CDR3 protein is CASSLAPWGEKLFF. As DNA, the CDR3 is TGTGCCAGCAGTTTAGCGCCCTGGGGGGAAAAACTGTTTTTT.

Ten or more counts support this clonotype. The chain employs TRBV24-1 and TRBJ2-3; 9 nucleotides match TRBD1. The V segment lost 2 bases and the J segment 1 base; nucleotides outside the gene matches: 15. The germline CDR1 and CDR2 sequences are KGHDR and SFDVKD. This CDR3 spans 20 amino acids. CDR3 sequence (DNA): TGTGCCACCAGTGATTCCCGGGACAGGGTGGGGAAGGAGGGCACAGATACGCAGTATTTT. This translates into CATSDSRDRVGKEGTDTQYF.

Ten or more counts support this clonotype. The CDR3: CASSLLEGSPLHF. CDR3 bases: TGTGCCAGCAGCTTACTTGAGGGATCACCCCTCCACTTT. The gene calls are TRBV7-8 and TRBJ1-6; D gene unclear. The CDR3 spans 13 residues. V was clipped by 2 bases and J by 10 bases, with 9 bases between them. CDR1 and CDR2 (germline): SGHVS, FQNEAQ.

This clonotype was seen many times. The chain recombines TRBV27 with TRBJ1-2; D not certain. V was clipped by 0 bases and J by 10 bases, with 21 bases between them. Germline-derived CDR1 and CDR2 are MNHEY and SMNVEV (reference sequence). This CDR3 region has 16 residues. CDR3 region: CASSLSPATGSRTYTF. The CDR3, as DNA: TGTGCCAGCAGTTTATCTCCCGCGACCGGGAGCCGTACCTACACCTTC.

Ten or more counts support this clonotype. The rearrangement links TRBV6-5 to TRBJ1-5; D gene ambiguous. The germline CDR1 and CDR2 sequences are MNHEY and SVGAGI. With 2 bases removed from V and 2 bases from J, the gap between germline ends came to 7 bases. The CDR3 extends over 14 amino acids. CDR3 sequence reads: CASSYKGRNQPQHF. CDR3 nucleotide sequence: TGTGCCAGCAGTTACAAGGGCCGCAATCAGCCCCAGCATTTT.

The chain is built from TRBV12-3 or TRBV12-4 and TRBJ1-1, with D unclear. This CDR3 is 14 amino acids long. Trimming took off 5 bases at V and 8 bases at J, with 18 bases between the two ends. The CDR3 spells CASSPPKGPREAFF. The DNA of the CDR3 is TGTGCCAGCAGTCCCCCGAAAGGCCCTAGGGAAGCTTTCTTT.

This clonotype was found a few times. The chain employs TRBV7-6 and TRBJ1-1; no clear D gene. The CDR3 runs to 13 residues. V lost 5 bases and J 1 base, leaving 8 bases between the germline ends. Germline V gene data show CDR1 as SGHVS and CDR2 as FNYEAQ. The CDR3 loop is CASSQIPNTEAFF. In DNA form, the CDR3 reads TGTGCCAGCAGCCAGATACCGAACACTGAAGCTTTCTTT.

This chain joins TRBV7-9 and TRBJ1-6; D may be TRBD1 (5 bases). The CDR3 contains 15 residues. Germline CDR1 and CDR2: SEHNR and FQNEAQ (reference sequence). Trimming took off 7 bases at V and 6 bases at J, with 16 bases between the two ends. CDR3 sequence: CASTVHDSFNSPLHF. The CDR3 DNA sequence: TGTGCCAGCACCGTACACGACAGTTTTAATTCACCCCTCCACTTT.

This clonotype was seen many times. V and J are TRBV10-3 and TRBJ2-1; 8 nucleotides match TRBD1. The CDR3 is 16 residues long. V lost 3 bases and J lost 0; bases outside the gene matches: 4. Germline lookup yields CDR1 ENHRY and CDR2 SYGVKD. This chain's CDR3 is CAISERQGSSYNEQFF. The CDR3 bases are TGTGCCATCAGTGAAAGACAGGGGAGCTCCTACAATGAGCAGTTCTTC.

This clonotype was found a few times. The J gene is TRBJ1-2, the V gene TRBV27, with TRBD1 matching 8 bases. CDR1 is MNHEY and CDR2 is SMNVEV in the germline V gene (reference sequence). The CDR3 runs to 17 residues. J lost 0 bases, V lost 5 bases, and 11 bases had no gene match. The CDR3 DNA is TGTGCCAGCAGTCTCCTCAGCCAGGGGGCGCCTAACTATGGCTACACCTTC. Residues: CASSLLSQGAPNYGYTF.

The CDR3 nucleotides are TGCGCCAGCAGCAGAGGACAGGGTCACCAAGAGACCCAGTACTTC. Residues: CASSRGQGHQETQYF. J is TRBJ2-5 and V is TRBV5-1, with 8 bases identical to TRBD1. The CDR3 loop spans 15 amino acids. Germline CDR1 SGHRS, CDR2 YFSETQ. Trimming at V came to 4 bases and at J to 0 bases, leaving 5 bases not matched to a gene.

The chain recombines TRBV6-2 or TRBV6-3 with TRBJ1-2; no clear D. The CDR3 runs to 12 residues. Germline loops: CDR1 MNHEY, CDR2 SVGEGT. V was clipped by 1 base and J by 5 bases, with 5 bases between them. CDR3 residues: CASSYLKYGYTF. DNA of the CDR3: TGTGCCAGCAGTTACTTGAAGTATGGCTACACCTTC.

The V gene is TRBV7-9, the J gene TRBJ1-2; tentative D call: TRBD1 (6 bases). V shed 5 bases and J shed 6 bases, with 19 bases lying between them. Germline V gives CDR1 SEHNR, CDR2 FQNEAQ (reference sequence). CDR3 length: 15 amino acids. CDR3 DNA sequence: TGTGCCAGCAGCCACAGGGAAAGGTATCTGGATGGCTACACCTTC. Its protein is CASSHRERYLDGYTF.

This clonotype has a count of ten or more. The rearrangement links TRBV4-3 to TRBJ2-3; the D is unclear. Trimming left V 0 bases short and J 3 bases short, with 10 bases between. Germline-derived CDR1 and CDR2 are LGHNA and YSLEER. The CDR3 totals 15 residues. CDR3 in amino acids: CASSQDGQVTDTQYF. In nucleotides, the CDR3 is TGCGCCAGCAGCCAAGATGGGCAGGTTACAGATACGCAGTATTTT.

The CDR3 DNA follows: TGTGCCAGCAGCTTGGACAGGGGGTCCCCGGATACGCAGTATTTT. Amino acid sequence: CASSLDRGSPDTQYF. The chain employs TRBV5-6 and TRBJ2-3; 8 nucleotides match TRBD1. Germline CDR1 reads SGHDT; CDR2 reads YYEEEE. This CDR3 is built from 15 residues. V was pared by 0 bases and J by 6 bases, with 6 bases of the junction left unmatched.

This clonotype was seen only a few times. The chain recombines TRBV5-1 with TRBJ1-1; D is perhaps TRBD1 (5 bases). Germline loops: CDR1 SGHRS, CDR2 YFSETQ. V was clipped by 1 base and J by 11 bases, with 12 bases between them. The CDR3 sequence is 12 residues long. The CDR3 loop is CASSLSTGPAFF. In nucleotides, the CDR3 is TGCGCCAGCAGCTTGAGTACGGGACCTGCTTTCTTT.

This clonotype was recorded a few times. This chain uses TRBV27 with TRBJ1-1; no clear D. The germline V gene encodes CDR1 MNHEY and CDR2 SMNVEV (reference sequence). The CDR3 is made up of 13 amino acids. Trimming removed 6 bases from V and 3 bases from J, with 11 bases in between. Here the CDR3 reads CASSHYKDTEAFF. The CDR3 coding sequence is TGTGCCAGCAGCCATTACAAGGACACTGAAGCTTTCTTT.

Worth noting for this clonotype: A read error may be the cause here, since a much bigger clone is one base away. The J gene is TRBJ1-5, the V gene TRBV18; D not certain. Germline V CDR1 and CDR2: KGHSH, LQKENI. V was pared by 1 base and J by 4 bases, with 5 bases between. The CDR3 extends over 13 amino acids. The CDR3 loop is CASSPHENQPQHF. The CDR3 DNA is TGTGCCAGCTCACCACATGAGAATCAGCCCCAGCATTTT.

In this sample, this clonotype turned up many times. This chain connects TRBV27 to TRBJ1-5, with TRBD1 as a possible D gene (6 bases). From germline, CDR1 is MNHEY and CDR2 SMNVEV (reference sequence). There are 14 residues in the CDR3. V was cut by 9 bases and J by 1 base, with 13 bases left in between. The CDR3 protein is CARVLGGSNQPQHF. The CDR3 DNA sequence: TGTGCCAGGGTTCTTGGGGGCAGCAATCAGCCCCAGCATTTT.